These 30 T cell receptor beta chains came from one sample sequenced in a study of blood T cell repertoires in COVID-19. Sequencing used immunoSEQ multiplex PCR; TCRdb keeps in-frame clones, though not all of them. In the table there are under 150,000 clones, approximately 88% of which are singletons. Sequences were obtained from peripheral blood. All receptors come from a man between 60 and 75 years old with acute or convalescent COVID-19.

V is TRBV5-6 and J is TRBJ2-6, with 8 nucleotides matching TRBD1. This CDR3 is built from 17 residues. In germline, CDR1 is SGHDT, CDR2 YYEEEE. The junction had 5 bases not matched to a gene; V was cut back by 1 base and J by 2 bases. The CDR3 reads CASSLRRTGTGANVLTF. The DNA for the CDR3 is TGTGCCAGCAGCTTGCGCCGGACAGGGACTGGGGCCAACGTCCTGACTTTC.

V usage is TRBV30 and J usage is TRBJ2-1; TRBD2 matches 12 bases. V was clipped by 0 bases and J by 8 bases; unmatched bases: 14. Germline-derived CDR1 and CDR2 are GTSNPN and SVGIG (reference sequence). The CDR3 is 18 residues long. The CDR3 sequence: CAWSVLARLAGAGDEQFF. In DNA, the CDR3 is TGTGCCTGGAGTGTACTTGCCCGACTAGCGGGAGCGGGGGATGAGCAGTTCTTC.

CDR3 bases: TGCGCCAGCAGCTTGACTGGAACGAACGACTTTGTCTACACCTTC. Protein product: CASSLTGTNDFVYTF. The chain joins TRBV5-1 to TRBJ1-2; the D is unclear. Looked up from germline, CDR1 is SGHRS and CDR2 is YFSETQ. The ends were cut back, 1 base at V and 10 bases at J, with 20 bases in the middle. This CDR3 has 15 amino acids.

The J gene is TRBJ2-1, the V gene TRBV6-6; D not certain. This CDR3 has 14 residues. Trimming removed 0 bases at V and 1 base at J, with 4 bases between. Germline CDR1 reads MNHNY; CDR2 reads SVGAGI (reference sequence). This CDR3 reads CASSYSSSYNEQFF. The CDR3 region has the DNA TGTGCCAGCAGTTACTCGTCGTCCTACAATGAGCAGTTCTTC.

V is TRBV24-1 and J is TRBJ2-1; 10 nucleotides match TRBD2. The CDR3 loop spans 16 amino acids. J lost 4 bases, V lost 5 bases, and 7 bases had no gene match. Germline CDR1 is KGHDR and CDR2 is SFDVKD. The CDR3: CATSGVAGGNYNEQFF. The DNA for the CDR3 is TGTGCCACCAGTGGGGTAGCGGGAGGAAATTACAATGAGCAGTTCTTC.

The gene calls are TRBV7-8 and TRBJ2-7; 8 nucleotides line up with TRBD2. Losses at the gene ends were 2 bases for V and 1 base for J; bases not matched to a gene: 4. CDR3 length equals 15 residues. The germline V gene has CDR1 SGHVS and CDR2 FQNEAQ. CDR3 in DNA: TGTGCCAGCAGCTTAAAGGGCGGGAGGTCCTACGAGCAGTACTTC. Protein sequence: CASSLKGGRSYEQYF.

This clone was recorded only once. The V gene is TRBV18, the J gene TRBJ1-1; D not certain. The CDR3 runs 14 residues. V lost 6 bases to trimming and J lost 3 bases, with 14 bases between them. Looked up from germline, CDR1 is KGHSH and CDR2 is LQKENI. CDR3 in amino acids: CASSLGNEDTEAFF. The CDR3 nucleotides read TGTGCCAGCTCCCTCGGTAATGAGGACACTGAAGCTTTCTTT.

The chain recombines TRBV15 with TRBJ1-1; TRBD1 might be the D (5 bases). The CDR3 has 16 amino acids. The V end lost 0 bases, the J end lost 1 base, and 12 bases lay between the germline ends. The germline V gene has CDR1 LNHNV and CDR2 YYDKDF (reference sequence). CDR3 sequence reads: CATSRDGGVGNTEAFF. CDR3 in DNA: TGTGCCACCAGCAGAGATGGGGGGGTTGGGAACACTGAAGCTTTCTTT. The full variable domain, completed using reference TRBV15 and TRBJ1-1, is DAMVIQNPRYQVTQFGKPVTLSCSQTLNHNVMYWYQQKSSQAPKLLFHYYDKDFNNEADTPDNFQSRRPNTSFCFLDIRSPGLGDTAMYLCATSRDGGVGNTEAFFGQGTRLTVV.

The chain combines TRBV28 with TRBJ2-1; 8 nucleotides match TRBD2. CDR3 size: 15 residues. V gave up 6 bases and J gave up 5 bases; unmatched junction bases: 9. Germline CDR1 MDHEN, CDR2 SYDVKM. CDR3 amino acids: CASRTSGLENNEQFF. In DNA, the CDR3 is TGTGCCAGCAGAACTTCGGGACTAGAGAACAATGAGCAGTTCTTC.

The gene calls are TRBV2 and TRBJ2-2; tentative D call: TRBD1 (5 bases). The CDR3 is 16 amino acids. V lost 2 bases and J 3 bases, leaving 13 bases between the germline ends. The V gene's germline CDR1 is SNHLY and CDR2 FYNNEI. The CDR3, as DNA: TGTGCCAGCAGTGAATCGGGCAGGGCTGACACCGGGGAGCTGTTTTTT. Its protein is CASSESGRADTGELFF.

The CDR3 bases are TGCGCCAGCAGCCAAAGGACAGGGGGCCCAACAACGACTAATGAAAAACTGTTTTTT. Translating it yields CASSQRTGGPTTTNEKLFF. The chain uses TRBV5-1 and TRBJ1-4; TRBD1 matches at 11 bases. This CDR3 spans 19 amino acids. The germline CDR1 and CDR2 sequences are SGHRS and YFSETQ. The trim removed 4 bases at V and 2 bases at J, leaving 13 bases unmatched.

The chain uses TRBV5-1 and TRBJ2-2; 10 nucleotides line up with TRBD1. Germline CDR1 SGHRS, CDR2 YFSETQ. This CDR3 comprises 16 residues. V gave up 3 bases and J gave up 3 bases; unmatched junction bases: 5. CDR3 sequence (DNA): TGCGCCAGCAGCTCAAGGACAGGGGGATACACCGGGGAGCTGTTTTTT. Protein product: CASSSRTGGYTGELFF.

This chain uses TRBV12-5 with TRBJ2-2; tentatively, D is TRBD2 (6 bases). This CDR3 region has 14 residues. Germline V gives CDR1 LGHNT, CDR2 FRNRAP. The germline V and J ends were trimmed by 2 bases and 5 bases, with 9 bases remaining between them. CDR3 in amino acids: CASGLRERTGELFF. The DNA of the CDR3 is TGTGCTAGTGGTTTGCGGGAGCGGACCGGGGAGCTGTTTTTT.

Here the CDR3 DNA reads TGTGCCAGCAGCTTAGGCGGAGGGCAGGCAAACACCATATATTTT. It codes for CASSLGGGQANTIYF. The chain couples TRBV7-2 to TRBJ1-3; no definite D call. Germline values: CDR1 SGHTA, CDR2 FQGNSA. Trimming left V 1 base short and J 6 bases short, with 13 bases between. The CDR3 sequence is 15 residues long.

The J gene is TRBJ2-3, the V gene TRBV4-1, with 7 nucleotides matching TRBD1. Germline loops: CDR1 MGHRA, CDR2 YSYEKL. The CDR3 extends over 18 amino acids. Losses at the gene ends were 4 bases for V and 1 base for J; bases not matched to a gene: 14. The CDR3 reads CASSPGPFDRDGTDTQYF. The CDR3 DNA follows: TGCGCCAGCAGCCCCGGCCCCTTCGACAGGGACGGCACAGATACGCAGTATTTT.

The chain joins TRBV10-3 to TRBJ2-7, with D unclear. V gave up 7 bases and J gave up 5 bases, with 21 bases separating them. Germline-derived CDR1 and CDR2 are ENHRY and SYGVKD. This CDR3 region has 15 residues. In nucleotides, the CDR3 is TGTGCCATCACACCGGGTCCCGCTAGTGAGAACGAGCAGTACTTC. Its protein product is CAITPGPASENEQYF.

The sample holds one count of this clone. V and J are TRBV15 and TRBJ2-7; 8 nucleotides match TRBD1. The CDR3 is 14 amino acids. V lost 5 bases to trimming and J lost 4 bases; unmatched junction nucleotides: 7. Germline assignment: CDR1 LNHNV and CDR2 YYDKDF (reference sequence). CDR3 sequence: CATSPRTGRYEQYF. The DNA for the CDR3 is TGTGCCACCAGCCCCCGGACAGGGAGATACGAGCAGTACTTC. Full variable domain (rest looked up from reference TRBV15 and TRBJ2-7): DAMVIQNPRYQVTQFGKPVTLSCSQTLNHNVMYWYQQKSSQAPKLLFHYYDKDFNNEADTPDNFQSRRPNTSFCFLDIRSPGLGDTAMYLCATSPRTGRYEQYFGPGTRLTVT.

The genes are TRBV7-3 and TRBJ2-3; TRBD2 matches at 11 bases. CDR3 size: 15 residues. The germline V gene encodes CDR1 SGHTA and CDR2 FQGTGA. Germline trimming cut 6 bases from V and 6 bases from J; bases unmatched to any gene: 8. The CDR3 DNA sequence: TGTGCCAGCAGTCGTAGCGGGGGGGCCTTGGATACGCAGTATTTT. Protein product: CASSRSGGALDTQYF.

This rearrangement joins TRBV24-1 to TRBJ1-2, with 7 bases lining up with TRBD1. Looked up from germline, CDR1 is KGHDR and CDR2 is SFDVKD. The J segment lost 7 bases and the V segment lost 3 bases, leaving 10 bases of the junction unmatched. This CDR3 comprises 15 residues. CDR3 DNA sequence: TGTGCCACCAGTGATGGAACAGGGGCCGTACTTGGCTACACCTTC. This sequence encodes CATSDGTGAVLGYTF.

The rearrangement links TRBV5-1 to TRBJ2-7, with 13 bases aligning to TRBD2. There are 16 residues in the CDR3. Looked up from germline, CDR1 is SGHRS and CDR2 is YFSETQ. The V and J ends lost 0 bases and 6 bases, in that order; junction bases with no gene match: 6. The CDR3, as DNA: TGCGCCAGCAGCTTGGGACTAGCGGGAGGTTTCTCCGAGCAGTACTTC. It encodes CASSLGLAGGFSEQYF.

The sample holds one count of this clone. The CDR3 spells CATVSHEQYF. The CDR3 DNA follows: TGTGCCACTGTGAGTCACGAGCAGTACTTC. The gene calls are TRBV21-1 and TRBJ2-7; TRBD2, as called in the table, went unchecked against the DNA. TRBV21-1 is a known pseudogene. The CDR3 consists of 10 residues.

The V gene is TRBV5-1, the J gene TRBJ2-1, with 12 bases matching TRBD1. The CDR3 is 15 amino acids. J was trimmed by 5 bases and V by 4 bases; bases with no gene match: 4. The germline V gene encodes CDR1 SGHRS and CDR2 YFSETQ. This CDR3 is CASSRGQGANNEQFF. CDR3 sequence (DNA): TGCGCCAGCAGCAGGGGACAGGGGGCTAACAATGAGCAGTTCTTC. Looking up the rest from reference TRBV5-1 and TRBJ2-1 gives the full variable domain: KAGVTQTPRYLIKTRGQQVTLSCSPISGHRSVSWYQQTPGQGLQFLFEYFSETQRNKGNFPGRFSGRQFSNSRSEMNVSTLELGDSALYLCASSRGQGANNEQFFGPGTRLTVL.

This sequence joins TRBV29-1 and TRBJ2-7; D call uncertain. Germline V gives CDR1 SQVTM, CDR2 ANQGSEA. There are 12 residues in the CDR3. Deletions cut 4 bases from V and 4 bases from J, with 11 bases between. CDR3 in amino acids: CSVGSQSYEQYF. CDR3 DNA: TGCAGCGTTGGGAGTCAGAGTTACGAGCAGTACTTC.

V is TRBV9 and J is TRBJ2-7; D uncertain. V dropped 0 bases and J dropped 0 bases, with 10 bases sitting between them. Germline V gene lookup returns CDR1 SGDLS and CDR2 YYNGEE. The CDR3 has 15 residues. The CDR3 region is CASSVGAEFSYEQYF. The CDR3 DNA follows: TGTGCCAGCAGCGTAGGGGCCGAATTCTCCTACGAGCAGTACTTC.

The chain's CDR3 is CASSWDRDKTDTQYF. CDR3 in DNA: TGCGCCAGCAGCTGGGACAGGGATAAAACAGATACGCAGTATTTT. V gene TRBV4-1 combines with J gene TRBJ2-3, with 9 bases that match TRBD1. Unmatched junction bases numbered 6, after V lost 5 bases and J lost 3 bases. CDR1 and CDR2 (germline): MGHRA, YSYEKL. The CDR3 sequence is 15 residues long.

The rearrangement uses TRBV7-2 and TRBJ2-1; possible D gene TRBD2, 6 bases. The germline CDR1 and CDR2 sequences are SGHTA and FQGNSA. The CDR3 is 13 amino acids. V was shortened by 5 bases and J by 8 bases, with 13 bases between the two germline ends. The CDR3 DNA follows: TGTGCCAGCAGCGAGACTAGTAGTCATGAGCAGTTCTTC. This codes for CASSETSSHEQFF.

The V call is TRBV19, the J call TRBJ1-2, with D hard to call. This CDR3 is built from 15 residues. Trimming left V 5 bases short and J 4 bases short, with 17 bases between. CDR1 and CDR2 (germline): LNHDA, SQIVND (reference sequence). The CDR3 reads CASSPPGRSLYGYTF. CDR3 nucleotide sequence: TGTGCCAGTAGTCCCCCTGGCAGATCGCTCTATGGCTACACCTTC.

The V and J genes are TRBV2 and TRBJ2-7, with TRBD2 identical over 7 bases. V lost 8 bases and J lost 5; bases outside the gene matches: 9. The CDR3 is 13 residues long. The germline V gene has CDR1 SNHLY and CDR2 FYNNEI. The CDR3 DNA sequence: TGTGCCAGCGGACGGGACTATTCCGACGAGCAGTACTTC. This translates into CASGRDYSDEQYF. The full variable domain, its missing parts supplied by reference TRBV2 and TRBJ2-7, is EPEVTQTPSHQVTQMGQEVILRCVPISNHLYFYWYRQILGQKVEFLVSFYNNEISEKSEIFDDQFSVERPDGSNFTLKIRSTKLEDSAMYFCASGRDYSDEQYFGPGTRLTVT.

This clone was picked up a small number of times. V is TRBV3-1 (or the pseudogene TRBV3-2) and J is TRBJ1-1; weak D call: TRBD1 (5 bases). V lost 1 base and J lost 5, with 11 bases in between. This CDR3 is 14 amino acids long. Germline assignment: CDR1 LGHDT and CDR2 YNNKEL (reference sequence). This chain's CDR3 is CASSQADRRTEAFF. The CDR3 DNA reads TGTGCCAGCAGCCAAGCTGACAGAAGGACTGAAGCTTTCTTT.

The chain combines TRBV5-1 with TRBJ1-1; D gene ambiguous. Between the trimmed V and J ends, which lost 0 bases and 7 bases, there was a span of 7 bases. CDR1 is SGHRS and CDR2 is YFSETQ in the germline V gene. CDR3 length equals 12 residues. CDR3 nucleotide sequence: TGCGCCAGCAGCTTGGCGGGTGGTGAAGCTTTCTTT. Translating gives CASSLAGGEAFF.